This passage covers 18 T cell receptor beta chains from one sample sequenced in a study of spatial heterogeneity in lung cancer. Time point noted: blood at routine non-recurrence follow-up after resection. From the 5' RACE reads, TCRdb called clonotypes with MiXCR, one entry per CDR3 protein. The sample shows 110,000 or so distinct CDR3 sequences, 10% to 13% of them seen only once. Sequencing used PBMCs, obtained at follow-up. Receptor source: a female donor with early-stage non-small cell lung cancer.

A single count supports this clonotype. V and J are TRBV7-6 and TRBJ2-7; maybe TRBD1 (5 bases). The V gene's germline CDR1 is SGHVS and CDR2 FNYEAQ. The CDR3 loop spans 18 amino acids. Trimming removed 1 base from V and 0 bases from J, with 19 bases in between. CDR3 region: CASSLVGSGHSSSYEQYF. In DNA form, the CDR3 reads TGTGCCAGCAGCTTAGTTGGGTCAGGGCATTCTAGCTCCTACGAGCAGTACTTC.

This clonotype was picked up a small number of times. The rearrangement uses TRBV2 and TRBJ2-2, with D perhaps assigned TRBD1 or TRBD2 (5 bases each). The CDR3 is 16 residues long. V shed 3 bases and J shed 2 bases, with 13 bases lying between them. Germline assignment: CDR1 SNHLY and CDR2 FYNNEI. CDR3 DNA sequence: TGTGCCAGCAGTGATGTTCCAGGGACCAACACCGGGGAGCTGTTTTTT. Translation: CASSDVPGTNTGELFF. The full variable domain, rest sourced from reference TRBV2 and TRBJ2-2, is EPEVTQTPSHQVTQMGQEVILRCVPISNHLYFYWYRQILGQKVEFLVSFYNNEISEKSEIFDDQFSVERPDGSNFTLKIRSTKLEDSAMYFCASSDVPGTNTGELFFGEGSRLTVL.

The rearrangement uses TRBV7-9 and TRBJ1-1; 8 nucleotides align to TRBD1. Germline V gives CDR1 SEHNR, CDR2 FQNEAQ (reference sequence). V lost 0 bases, J lost 4 bases, and 4 bases stayed unmatched. This CDR3 contains 15 residues. The CDR3: CASSLASTGVTEAFF. The CDR3 DNA follows: TGTGCCAGCAGCTTAGCGTCGACAGGGGTCACTGAAGCTTTCTTT. Full variable domain (missing parts from reference TRBV7-9 and TRBJ1-1): DTGVSQNPRHKITKRGQNVTFRCDPISEHNRLYWYRQTLGQGPEFLTYFQNEAQLEKSRLLSDRFSAERPKGSFSTLEIQRTEQGDSAMYLCASSLASTGVTEAFFGQGTRLTVV.

J is TRBJ2-1 and V is TRBV9; 11 nucleotides match TRBD2. This CDR3 has 17 amino acids. V trimming: 4 bases; J trimming: 9 bases; junction bases outside the gene matches: 15. Germline CDR1 is SGDLS and CDR2 is YYNGEE. CDR3 region: CASSFALTSGNTVEQFF. In nucleotides, the CDR3 is TGTGCCAGCAGCTTCGCCCTGACTAGCGGGAACACCGTTGAGCAGTTCTTC.

This sequence joins TRBV28 and TRBJ1-4; D possibly corresponds to TRBD1 (5 bases). The CDR3 has 15 residues. CDR1 MDHEN and CDR2 SYDVKM come from the germline V gene. Trimming left V 6 bases short and J 5 bases short, with 16 bases between. In DNA form, the CDR3 reads TGTGCCAGCAGGACTCCTCAGGGATCGAATGAAAAACTGTTTTTT. This gives the protein CASRTPQGSNEKLFF.

This clonotype was observed a few times. This chain connects TRBV29-1 to TRBJ1-6; D may be TRBD1 (5 bases). Trimming left V 6 bases short and J 8 bases short, with 17 bases between. The CDR3 spans 14 residues. The germline V gene has CDR1 SQVTM and CDR2 ANQGSEA. The CDR3 region is CSVRDRLIDSPLHF. The CDR3 nucleotides read TGCAGCGTCCGAGACAGATTGATAGATTCACCCCTCCACTTT.

This clonotype has just a few counts. This rearrangement joins TRBV12-3 or TRBV12-4 to TRBJ1-3; tentatively, D is TRBD1 (5 bases). Trimming took off 3 bases at V and 2 bases at J, with 14 bases between the two ends. The length of the CDR3 is 16 residues. CDR3 loop: CASSFTGPHTGNTIYF. The CDR3, as DNA: TGTGCCAGCAGTTTTACAGGCCCCCACACTGGAAACACCATATATTTT.

The chain carries TRBV5-1 and TRBJ1-2, with a weak D call TRBD1 (6 bases). Between the trimmed V and J ends, which lost 0 bases and 0 bases, there was a span of 6 bases. CDR1 SGHRS and CDR2 YFSETQ come from the germline V gene. The CDR3 length is 14 residues. The CDR3 DNA is TGCGCCAGCAGCTTGGAGGGGGCTAACTATGGCTACACCTTC. Translating gives CASSLEGANYGYTF.

This clonotype occurred many times. The CDR3 loop is CASSFSRGRGQPQHF. The CDR3 region has the DNA TGTGCCAGCAGTTTTTCGAGGGGCCGGGGTCAGCCCCAGCATTTT. V and J are TRBV28 and TRBJ1-5; D perhaps matches TRBD1 (5 bases). Germline assignment: CDR1 MDHEN and CDR2 SYDVKM. CDR3 length equals 15 residues. Trimming left V 3 bases short and J 6 bases short, with 15 bases between.

This clonotype was picked up many times. This chain links TRBV2 with TRBJ1-5; possible D gene TRBD1, 5 bases. Trimming shortened V by 0 bases and J by 3 bases, and 9 bases separated the two germline ends. Germline V gives CDR1 SNHLY, CDR2 FYNNEI. The CDR3 has 15 amino acids. CDR3 in DNA: TGTGCCAGCAGTGAAGCGCGGGGGTCCAATCAGCCCCAGCATTTT. Translating it yields CASSEARGSNQPQHF.

This clonotype turned up a few times. The chain joins TRBV27 to TRBJ1-5; D gene ambiguous. The V end was cut by 3 bases, the J end by 7 bases, with 13 bases between. Germline V gene sequence: CDR1 MNHEY, CDR2 SMNVEV (reference sequence). The CDR3 contains 14 residues. The CDR3 region is CASSFGEMGQPQHF. The CDR3 DNA sequence: TGTGCCAGCAGTTTCGGTGAAATGGGGCAGCCCCAGCATTTT.

Only a few counts were recorded for this clonotype. The CDR3: CASSVVAIYSNQPQHF. CDR3 DNA: TGTGCCAGTAGTGTAGTCGCCATTTATAGCAATCAGCCCCAGCATTTT. The genes are TRBV19 and TRBJ1-5, with D uncertain. Germline V lookup: CDR1 LNHDA, CDR2 SQIVND (reference sequence). The CDR3 runs to 16 residues. V dropped 5 bases and J dropped 0 bases, with 14 bases sitting between them. Variable domain in full (rest from reference TRBV19 and TRBJ1-5): DGGITQSPKYLFRKEGQNVTLSCEQNLNHDAMYWYRQDPGQGLRLIYYSQIVNDFQKGDIAEGYSVSREKKESFPLTVTSAQKNPTAFYLCASSVVAIYSNQPQHFGDGTRLSIL.

The chain carries TRBV28 and TRBJ2-3; the match to TRBD2 covers 10 bases. Unmatched junction bases numbered 14, after V lost 6 bases and J lost 2 bases. Germline loops: CDR1 MDHEN, CDR2 SYDVKM. This CDR3 comprises 18 residues. The CDR3 region is CASRTIHVAGGTTDTQYF. The CDR3, as DNA: TGTGCCAGCAGGACAATCCATGTAGCGGGAGGTACCACAGATACGCAGTATTTT.

The V call is TRBV6-5, the J call TRBJ1-3, with no clear D. Deletions cut 0 bases from V and 3 bases from J, with 9 bases between. Germline V lookup: CDR1 MNHEY, CDR2 SVGAGI. The CDR3 consists of 15 residues. The CDR3 DNA sequence: TGTGCCAGCAGTTACTCAGGGTTACATGGAAACACCATATATTTT. It encodes CASSYSGLHGNTIYF.

This chain connects TRBV4-3 to TRBJ1-3, with 10 bases lining up with TRBD1. The length of the CDR3 is 17 residues. Germline V gene sequence: CDR1 LGHNA, CDR2 YSLEER. V dropped 3 bases and J dropped 4; count of bases not matched to a gene: 9. The CDR3 spells CASSQRTGGPLGNTIYF. Here the CDR3 DNA reads TGCGCCAGCAGCCAGCGGACAGGGGGACCCCTGGGAAACACCATATATTTT.

This chain joins TRBV28 and TRBJ1-6; D is ambiguous. Deletions cut 5 bases from V and 6 bases from J, with 17 bases between. The CDR3 is made up of 16 amino acids. Germline CDR1 and CDR2: MDHEN and SYDVKM. CDR3 loop: CASSPPYGLTNSPLHF. The CDR3 bases are TGTGCCAGCAGTCCCCCCTACGGACTAACTAATTCACCCCTCCACTTT.

This clonotype was observed a few times. The genes are TRBV5-5 and TRBJ2-3; 10 bases map to TRBD2. Germline lookup yields CDR1 SGHKS and CDR2 YYEKEE (reference sequence). CDR3 length: 16 amino acids. V gave up 0 bases and J gave up 4 bases; unmatched junction bases: 5. The CDR3 sequence: CASSLAPSGSADTQYF. Written as DNA, the CDR3 is TGTGCCAGCAGCTTGGCCCCTAGCGGGAGTGCAGATACGCAGTATTTT.

The chain recombines TRBV9 with TRBJ1-2, with D possibly matching TRBD1 (5 bases). Germline V gene sequence: CDR1 SGDLS, CDR2 YYNGEE. Trimming stripped 0 bases from V and 7 bases from J, with 19 bases between. This CDR3 comprises 16 residues. The CDR3 loop reads CASSVATSGQGGGYTF. DNA for the CDR3: TGTGCCAGCAGCGTAGCTACAAGTGGGCAGGGAGGTGGCTACACCTTC.